This TCR beta chain is from a study of T cell repertoires in cytomegalovirus infection. The study, taken as a whole, reports: Identification of carriers of CMV plus the relevant HLA was performed using cumulative public TCR beta family frequency. HLA-C-restricted CMV-specific TCR beta clonotypes prevailed in the ex vivo response.

TCRdb fed the reads into MiXCR, producing one record per CDR3 protein. The table has roughly 280,000 distinct CDR3 sequences, roughly a fifth seen once. This clonotype was observed a few times. Its antigen is not identified. V shed 5 bases, J shed 4 bases, and the junction held 6 bases outside the gene matches. Germline loops: CDR1 SEHNR, CDR2 FQNEAQ (reference sequence). The length of the CDR3 is 15 residues. This chain uses TRBV7-9 with TRBJ2-3, with 10 bases lining up with TRBD2. The sequence was collected from a human donor in good health (CMV status not recorded). Some clones in this sample may be carry-over from other donors' samples. Sequences were derived from cultured PBMCs, sampled from culture after CMV antigen stimulation. The CDR3 sequence: CASSTGTSVSDTQYF. CDR3 DNA sequence: TGTGCCAGCAGCACCGGGACTAGCGTTTCAGATACGCAGTATTTT.